These T cell receptor beta chains were read from a single sample in a study of early T cells in non-severe SARS-CoV-2 infection. Each CDR3 protein is one row after TCRdb ran MiXCR on the 5' RACE reads. The sample holds tens of thousands of distinct CDR3 sequences; 4.6% are singletons and the top ten take under 6.5%. This specimen consisted of whole blood, obtained at baseline. The origin of the receptors is an adult who was a healthcare worker with PCR-confirmed SARS-CoV-2 infection or an uninfected control (not recorded which). Each CDR3 is given with its conserved first and last residue. The order of the fields is J gene, V gene, CDR3 protein.

j_gene: TRBJ2-3; v_gene: TRBV4-3; CDR3aa: CASSQDLAGGDTQYF
j_gene: TRBJ2-5; v_gene: TRBV6-2/TRBV6-3; CDR3aa: CASSPSETQYF
j_gene: TRBJ2-5; v_gene: TRBV25-1; CDR3aa: CASSESAEVQETQYF
j_gene: TRBJ2-1; v_gene: TRBV7-6; CDR3aa: CASSLRGALNEQFF
j_gene: TRBJ2-1; v_gene: TRBV7-2; CDR3aa: CASSRHSGSSYNEQFF
j_gene: TRBJ1-1; v_gene: TRBV18; CDR3aa: CASSFPDSSNTEAFF
j_gene: TRBJ2-5; v_gene: TRBV7-6; CDR3aa: CASSLSPAGQETQYF
j_gene: TRBJ1-1; v_gene: TRBV12-5; CDR3aa: CASGFSGNTEAFF
j_gene: TRBJ1-3; v_gene: TRBV9; CDR3aa: CASSSRLGVQNTIYF
j_gene: TRBJ2-5; v_gene: TRBV11-2; CDR3aa: CASALLAGGAETQYF
j_gene: TRBJ1-5; v_gene: TRBV5-5; CDR3aa: CASSLNVAGIYSNQPQHF
j_gene: TRBJ1-1; v_gene: TRBV6-6; CDR3aa: CASRGQGDTEAFF
j_gene: TRBJ1-1; v_gene: TRBV20-1; CDR3aa: CSALLSGAGNTEAFF
j_gene: TRBJ2-5; v_gene: TRBV7-3; CDR3aa: CASSLSGGGGETQYF
j_gene: TRBJ1-2; v_gene: TRBV11-3; CDR3aa: CASSVDRLYGYTF